The 20 T cell receptor beta chains below all came from one sample that was sequenced in a study of T cells in Graves' hyperthyroidism and ophthalmopathy (dated by TCRdb to between 2017 and 2020). Libraries were made using multiplex PCR. The sequencer listed for this sample is Illumina HiSeq 2000. TCR beta CDR3 regions were amplified from RNA transcripts. The TCR CDR3 was subjected to a first round of RT-PCR using the HTBI primer set and the Qiagen OneStep RT-PCR kit. TCRdb reran the public reads through fastp at Q25 and MiXCR, keeping productive beta chains. Rows merge per CDR3 protein into single entries with the most common DNA and genes. The sample table contains about 640,000 distinct CDR3 sequences; only one count was recorded for around 20% of them. 30% to 40% of the sample lies in the top ten. Material for sequencing was blood. These receptor sequences come from a man aged 25 to 45 with Graves' ophthalmopathy.

This clonotype was detected a few times. This chain joins TRBV9 and TRBJ2-5; 7 bases align to TRBD2. V lost 0 bases and J lost 5; bases outside the gene matches: 4. This CDR3 is built from 14 residues. From germline, CDR1 is SGDLS and CDR2 YYNGEE. CDR3 sequence: CASSVGRGGETQYF. In nucleotides, the CDR3 is TGTGCCAGCAGCGTAGGAAGGGGAGGGGAGACCCAGTACTTC.

This sequence joins TRBV9 and TRBJ1-2, with 11 bases fitting TRBD1. From germline, CDR1 is SGDLS and CDR2 YYNGEE. The CDR3 consists of 15 residues. V was pared by 4 bases and J by 5 bases, with 7 bases of the junction left unmatched. This CDR3 reads CASSSVGQGGYGYTF. In DNA form, the CDR3 reads TGTGCCAGCAGCAGCGTGGGACAGGGGGGTTATGGCTACACCTTC.

This clonotype was picked up a small number of times. The chain recombines TRBV7-9 with TRBJ2-3; perhaps TRBD2 as D (7 bases). Germline V gene data show CDR1 as SEHNR and CDR2 as FQNEAQ (reference sequence). V dropped 5 bases and J dropped 0 bases, with 24 bases sitting between them. CDR3 length: 19 amino acids. The CDR3 region is CASSTQGRVYRTSTDTQYF. The CDR3 nucleotides are TGTGCCAGCAGCACCCAGGGGAGGGTCTACCGAACTAGCACAGATACGCAGTATTTT.

The chain couples TRBV9 to TRBJ2-2; TRBD1 aligns across 7 bases. Germline CDR1 SGDLS, CDR2 YYNGEE. The CDR3 consists of 15 residues. The J segment lost 5 bases and the V segment lost 0 bases, leaving 4 bases of the junction unmatched. CDR3 region: CASSVEGARTGELFF. The DNA of the CDR3 is TGTGCCAGCAGCGTAGAGGGGGCGCGGACCGGGGAGCTGTTTTTT.

V gene TRBV2 combines with J gene TRBJ2-2; D remains ambiguous. CDR1 is SNHLY, CDR2 FYNNEI, per germline. There are 14 residues in the CDR3. V shed 2 bases and J shed 2 bases, with 6 bases lying between them. CDR3 amino acids: CASSEMGNTGELFF. The DNA for the CDR3 is TGTGCCAGCAGTGAAATGGGAAACACCGGGGAGCTGTTTTTT.

V usage is TRBV4-3 and J usage is TRBJ2-3; 7 nucleotides align to TRBD1. The CDR3 contains 16 residues. V lost 1 base, J lost 2 bases, and 6 bases stayed unmatched. Germline loops: CDR1 LGHNA, CDR2 YSLEER. For the CDR3, the DNA is TGCGCCAGCAGCCAAGTATACAGGGGAAACACAGATACGCAGTATTTT. Its translation is CASSQVYRGNTDTQYF.

The sample holds a few counts of this clonotype. V gene TRBV27 combines with J gene TRBJ2-3; D unclear. Germline V lookup: CDR1 MNHEY, CDR2 SMNVEV (reference sequence). This CDR3 comprises 15 residues. V was trimmed by 5 bases and J by 2 bases, leaving 14 bases between them. The CDR3 reads CASSPPQIYTDTQYF. Here the CDR3 DNA reads TGTGCCAGCAGTCCCCCCCAGATTTACACAGATACGCAGTATTTT.

The rearrangement uses TRBV7-9 and TRBJ1-1; D is uncertain. V lost 5 bases and J 0 bases, leaving 16 bases between the germline ends. The germline V gene encodes CDR1 SEHNR and CDR2 FQNEAQ (reference sequence). The CDR3 consists of 16 residues. In DNA form, the CDR3 reads TGTGCCAGCAGCCCCTCTACCGGCCCCCTGAACACTGAAGCTTTCTTT. Translated, it gives CASSPSTGPLNTEAFF.

The gene calls are TRBV7-2 and TRBJ1-5; D call uncertain. This CDR3 is 14 amino acids long. The germline V and J ends were trimmed by 1 base and 4 bases, with 8 bases remaining between them. In germline, CDR1 is SGHTA, CDR2 FQGNSA. The CDR3 loop reads CASSLVASNQPQHF. The CDR3 DNA reads as TGTGCCAGCAGCTTAGTCGCCTCGAATCAGCCCCAGCATTTT.

Comment on this clonotype: A read error may explain this, as a much larger clone is one base away. The rearrangement links TRBV30 to TRBJ2-3; 9 positions match TRBD2. Germline V CDR1 and CDR2: GTSNPN, SVGIG (reference sequence). CDR3 size: 15 residues. The CDR3 sequence is CAWSVRLAGTDTRYF. The CDR3 DNA reads TGTGCCTGGAGTGTACGGCTAGCGGGAACAGATACGCGGTATTTT.

This clonotype has ten or more counts. This chain links TRBV11-1 with TRBJ2-5, with D tentatively TRBD2 (6 bases). The ends were cut back, 5 bases at V and 5 bases at J, with 21 bases in the middle. Per germline, CDR1 SGHAT and CDR2 FQDESV (reference sequence). There are 16 residues in the CDR3. CDR3: CASSPPTRSAVETQYF. The CDR3 DNA reads as TGTGCCAGCAGCCCGCCGACTAGGAGTGCGGTGGAGACCCAGTACTTC.

This clonotype was observed a few times. V usage is TRBV6-1 and J usage is TRBJ1-5; D perhaps matches TRBD1 (6 bases). Germline lookup yields CDR1 MNHNS and CDR2 SASEGT. The CDR3 has 17 amino acids. Trimming removed 2 bases at V and 0 bases at J, with 14 bases between. Here the CDR3 reads CASSEFGTFSSNQPQHF. The CDR3, as DNA: TGTGCCAGCAGTGAATTTGGGACATTCTCTAGCAATCAGCCCCAGCATTTT.

The chain joins TRBV10-2 to TRBJ1-3; D uncertain. The germline V and J ends were trimmed by 6 bases and 0 bases, with 9 bases remaining between them. The CDR3 covers 14 residues. CDR1 and CDR2 (germline): WSHSY, SAAADI. The CDR3 sequence is CASRVASSGNTIYF. Written as DNA, the CDR3 is TGCGCCAGCAGGGTCGCAAGCTCTGGAAACACCATATATTTT.

The gene calls are TRBV6-5 and TRBJ2-4; 7 bases are shared with TRBD1. The CDR3 length is 15 residues. From germline, CDR1 is MNHEY and CDR2 SVGAGI. The trim removed 0 bases at V and 4 bases at J, leaving 3 bases unmatched. Here the CDR3 reads CASSYSTGWKNIQYF. Written as DNA, the CDR3 is TGTGCCAGCAGTTACTCGACAGGGTGGAAAAACATTCAGTACTTC.

The chain links TRBV7-9 to TRBJ2-1; possibly TRBD1 for D (7 bases). Per the germline V gene, CDR1 is SEHNR and CDR2 is FQNEAQ (reference sequence). Deletions cut 2 bases from V and 5 bases from J, with 13 bases between. This CDR3 contains 15 residues. CDR3 region: CASSLPRGVHNEQFF. The CDR3 region has the DNA TGTGCCAGCAGCTTACCCAGGGGGGTTCACAATGAGCAGTTCTTC.

This clonotype has at least ten counts. CDR3 protein: CASSEKGGLAGGHEQFF. The CDR3 DNA sequence: TGTGCCAGCAGTGAAAAGGGAGGACTAGCGGGAGGCCATGAGCAGTTCTTC. V is TRBV6-1 and J is TRBJ2-1, with TRBD2 identical over 14 bases. The CDR3 has 17 residues. The V and J ends lost 2 bases and 8 bases, in that order; junction bases with no gene match: 8. CDR1 is MNHNS and CDR2 is SASEGT in the germline V gene.

This clonotype was counted only a few times. The chain combines TRBV28 with TRBJ1-1; D remains unclear. Deletions cut 5 bases from V and 1 base from J, with 5 bases between. CDR3 size: 12 residues. Germline CDR1 and CDR2: MDHEN and SYDVKM. The CDR3 here is CASSTTNTEAFF. Here the CDR3 DNA reads TGTGCCAGCAGTACGACGAACACTGAAGCTTTCTTT. Supplemented by reference TRBV28 and TRBJ1-1, the full variable domain reads DVKVTQSSRYLVKRTGEKVFLECVQDMDHENMFWYRQDPGLGLRLIYFSYDVKMKEKGDIPEGYSVSREKKERFSLILESASTNQTSMYLCASSTTNTEAFFGQGTRLTVV.

V is TRBV9 and J is TRBJ2-5, with D unresolved. The CDR3 runs to 15 residues. Germline V CDR1 and CDR2: SGDLS, YYNGEE. The V end was cut by 3 bases, the J end by 4 bases, with 16 bases between. The CDR3, as DNA: TGTGCCAGCAGCGATGGGTCAGTTCGGGCAGAGACCCAGTACTTC. It encodes CASSDGSVRAETQYF.

This clonotype was found many times. The chain has TRBV7-2 and TRBJ2-1; 8 nucleotides line up with TRBD2. The germline CDR1 and CDR2 sequences are SGHTA and FQGNSA. The CDR3 has 16 residues. V dropped 5 bases and J dropped 9; count of bases not matched to a gene: 15. The CDR3 DNA follows: TGTGCCAGCAGCACCACTAGCGGAGGTGTCCATGGTGAGCAGTTCTTC. Protein product: CASSTTSGGVHGEQFF.

In its sample, this clonotype was seen a few times. In nucleotides, the CDR3 is TGTGCCAGCAGCCTCCCCCCCGGACTAGCGGGGCGTGCTAGCACAGATACGCAGTATTTT. It encodes CASSLPPGLAGRASTDTQYF. J is TRBJ2-3 and V is TRBV28; 12 positions match TRBD2. The length of the CDR3 is 20 residues. Germline CDR1 reads MDHEN; CDR2 reads SYDVKM. Unmatched junction bases numbered 16, after V lost 6 bases and J lost 0 bases.